A single sample gave rise to the 17 T cell receptor beta chains below, sequenced in a study of cytomegalovirus exposure and HLA in healthy donors. Use of 60 Vbeta and 13 Jbeta primers characterized the PCR. Profiling relied on immunoSEQ multiplex PCR, and the TCRdb table lists in-frame clones only, not all of them. The sample carries about 82,000 clones, 65% to 80% recorded once. Source material: PBMCs. The receptors come from a human donor in good health.

The count of this clone is one. The chain recombines TRBV27 with TRBJ1-2, with 8 nucleotides matching TRBD1. The CDR3 covers 14 residues. Germline CDR1 is MNHEY and CDR2 is SMNVEV (reference sequence). After removal of 6 bases from V and 3 bases from J, the junction contained 6 bases not matched to a gene. DNA for the CDR3: TGTGCCAGCAGACTCCAGGGGGCATACTATGGCTACACCTTC. Encoded protein: CASRLQGAYYGYTF.

The chain carries TRBV6-5 and TRBJ2-7; possibly TRBD2 for D (7 bases). This CDR3 contains 14 residues. Trimming removed 6 bases from V and 0 bases from J, with 12 bases in between. In germline, CDR1 is MNHEY, CDR2 SVGAGI. In nucleotides, the CDR3 is TGTGCCAGCAGCGGGGGGCCCCTCTCCTACGAGCAGTACTTC. It encodes CASSGGPLSYEQYF.

The chain is built from TRBV18 and TRBJ1-1, with 7 positions matching TRBD1. CDR1 is KGHSH, CDR2 LQKENI, per germline. V gave up 6 bases and J gave up 4 bases; unmatched junction bases: 2. CDR3 length: 12 residues. CDR3 nucleotides: TGTGCCAGCTCCGACAGGGTCACTGAAGCTTTCTTT. Amino acids: CASSDRVTEAFF.

The rearrangement joins TRBV4-1 to TRBJ2-5; tentative D call: TRBD2 (5 bases). The germline V gene has CDR1 MGHRA and CDR2 YSYEKL. V was clipped by 1 base and J by 0 bases, with 9 bases between them. CDR3 size: 15 residues. The CDR3 DNA sequence: TGCGCCAGCAGCCAAGGAAGGGAGAACCAAGAGACCCAGTACTTC. Translating gives CASSQGRENQETQYF.

This clone was counted once. DNA for the CDR3: TGTGCCAGTAGGGCCGGACAGGGTGTCACTAACTATGGCTACACCTTC. This gives the protein CASRAGQGVTNYGYTF. The chain couples TRBV19 to TRBJ1-2; 8 bases agree with TRBD1. Germline V gene lookup returns CDR1 LNHDA and CDR2 SQIVND (reference sequence). Trimming removed 6 bases from V and 0 bases from J; junction bases left unmatched: 9. The CDR3 is 16 residues long.

In this sample, this clone turned up a few times. This same CDR3 is encoded by further DNA sequences in the sample. The CDR3 DNA sequence: TGTGCCAGCAGTGAAACTAGCGGGGGGGCAGATACGCAGTATTTT. As protein: CASSETSGGADTQYF. This sequence joins TRBV6-1 and TRBJ2-3, with TRBD2 identical over 13 bases. Trimming removed 2 bases from V and 4 bases from J; junction bases left unmatched: 0. Germline CDR1 and CDR2: MNHNS and SASEGT. This CDR3 has 15 residues.

CDR3 DNA sequence: TGTGCCAGCAGCCGAGGGACAGGGGGTCGCAATCAGCCCCAGCATTTT. Encoded protein: CASSRGTGGRNQPQHF. This chain links TRBV5-8 with TRBJ1-5; 11 bases align to TRBD1. The CDR3 is 16 amino acids. V lost 4 bases, J lost 2 bases, and 5 bases stayed unmatched. Germline V lookup: CDR1 SGHTS, CDR2 YDEGEE.

V gene TRBV6-6 combines with J gene TRBJ1-6, with a tentative D call TRBD1 (5 bases). CDR1 and CDR2 (germline): MNHNY, SVGAGI (reference sequence). The CDR3 extends over 16 amino acids. Trimming shortened V by 5 bases and J by 7 bases, and 18 bases separated the two germline ends. The CDR3 region has the DNA TGTGCCAGCAGTCCATCCGCGGGACTGATCAATTCACCCCTCCACTTT. It encodes CASSPSAGLINSPLHF.

This clone was recorded once. The V gene is TRBV29-1, the J gene TRBJ2-1, with 9 bases lining up with TRBD1. Germline values: CDR1 SQVTM, CDR2 ANQGSEA. The trim removed 4 bases at V and 13 bases at J, leaving 8 bases unmatched. CDR3 length: 12 amino acids. CDR3 loop: CSVAARDRDQFF. The CDR3 nucleotides read TGCAGCGTTGCCGCCCGGGACAGGGATCAGTTCTTC.

The chain employs TRBV30 and TRBJ2-2; maybe TRBD2 (6 bases). The CDR3 totals 13 residues. From germline, CDR1 is GTSNPN and CDR2 SVGIG (reference sequence). The germline V and J ends were trimmed by 0 bases and 9 bases, with 11 bases remaining between them. CDR3: CAWSVTGEWELFF. Written as DNA, the CDR3 is TGTGCCTGGAGTGTAACGGGGGAATGGGAGCTGTTTTTT.

The chain is built from TRBV5-8 and TRBJ1-5; D gene ambiguous. The CDR3 is 11 residues long. From germline, CDR1 is SGHTS and CDR2 YDEGEE. V was shortened by 4 bases and J by 4 bases, with 3 bases between the two germline ends. CDR3 region: CASSLNQPQHF. CDR3 DNA: TGTGCCAGCAGCCTTAATCAGCCCCAGCATTTT.

The sample holds a few counts of this clone. V is TRBV27 and J is TRBJ1-1, with 8 bases that match TRBD1. This CDR3 region has 13 residues. The V gene's germline CDR1 is MNHEY and CDR2 SMNVEV (reference sequence). J lost 4 bases, V lost 8 bases, and 6 bases had no gene match. The CDR3 DNA reads as TGTGCCAGCGTAAGACAGGGGACCACTGAAGCTTTCTTT. Its translation: CASVRQGTTEAFF.

J is TRBJ2-7 and V is TRBV7-9; possibly TRBD2 for D (5 bases). With 8 bases removed from V and 1 base from J, the gap between germline ends came to 12 bases. CDR1 SEHNR and CDR2 FQNEAQ come from the germline V gene (reference sequence). CDR3 length: 13 residues. CDR3 in amino acids: CASERDLSYEQYF. CDR3 nucleotide sequence: TGTGCCAGCGAGAGGGATCTTTCCTACGAGCAGTACTTC.

As for this clone: One junction end disagrees with the germline gene, perhaps due to a read error. The chain carries TRBV6-6 and TRBJ1-2, with 9 bases identical to TRBD1. The CDR3 runs to 15 residues. Germline-derived CDR1 and CDR2 are MNHNY and SVGAGI (reference sequence). CDR3 sequence: CASSYHDRGDYGCTF. In DNA form, the CDR3 reads TGTGCCAGCAGTTATCACGACAGGGGGGACTATGGCTGCACCTTC.

This clone has only a few counts. The CDR3 spells CASRQTSLNTEAFF. CDR3 DNA: TGTGCCAGCAGACAAACCTCCCTGAACACTGAAGCTTTCTTT. This chain uses TRBV6-5 with TRBJ1-1, with unresolved D. There are 14 residues in the CDR3. Germline V gene data show CDR1 as MNHEY and CDR2 as SVGAGI. V lost 6 bases, J lost 0 bases, and 11 bases lay in between.

This chain connects TRBV2 to TRBJ1-4; tentatively, D is TRBD1 (6 bases). Germline CDR1 SNHLY, CDR2 FYNNEI. The germline V and J ends were trimmed by 3 bases and 7 bases, with 12 bases remaining between them. The length of the CDR3 is 14 residues. The chain's CDR3 is CASSDRGGPEKLFF. The CDR3 DNA reads TGTGCCAGCAGTGACAGGGGTGGGCCTGAAAAACTGTTTTTT.

The sample holds a few counts of this clone. CDR3 protein: CASSRGYEQYF. CDR3 DNA sequence: TGCGCCAGCAGCCGGGGGTACGAGCAGTACTTC. The chain couples TRBV5-1 to TRBJ2-7, with D possibly being TRBD2 (6 bases). The V gene lost 4 bases and the J gene lost 4 bases, with 6 bases spanning the gap. This CDR3 comprises 11 residues. Per the germline V gene, CDR1 is SGHRS and CDR2 is YFSETQ.